What follows are 22 T cell receptor beta chains derived from one specimen sequenced in a study of Graves' ophthalmopathy and Graves' hyperthyroidism. RNA transcripts served as template for amplifying TCR beta CDR3 sequences. Investigators did first-round RT-PCR with HTBI primers, then second-round multiplex PCR. TCRdb fed the multiplex PCR reads into MiXCR, producing one record per CDR3 protein. The sample contains some 160,000 distinct CDR3 sequences, 39% of which appear only once. Source material: peripheral blood. Source of these receptors: a young man with Graves' ophthalmopathy.

This clonotype was detected a few times. The J gene is TRBJ1-1, the V gene TRBV6-2 or TRBV6-3; possibly TRBD1 for D (6 bases). The CDR3 is 14 amino acids. The V and J ends lost 5 bases and 6 bases respectively, with 16 bases between them. The germline CDR1 and CDR2 sequences are MNHEY and SVGEGT. The CDR3 here is CASSAWTDLPEAFF. CDR3 sequence (DNA): TGTGCCAGCAGTGCCTGGACAGACCTACCTGAAGCTTTCTTT.

The V and J genes are TRBV9 and TRBJ1-1, with D perhaps TRBD1 (5 bases). The CDR3 sequence is 14 residues long. Trimming left V 5 bases short and J 5 bases short, with 16 bases between. Looked up from germline, CDR1 is SGDLS and CDR2 is YYNGEE. The CDR3 DNA reads as TGTGCCAGCAGTCTACAGGATAGAGGGACTGAAGCTTTCTTT. Translated: CASSLQDRGTEAFF.

In its sample, this clonotype was seen many times. The V and J genes are TRBV6-2 or TRBV6-3 and TRBJ1-1; TRBD1 agrees at 7 bases. Germline V gene lookup returns CDR1 MNHEY and CDR2 SVGEGT. The CDR3 sequence is 17 residues long. Germline trimming cut 2 bases from V and 6 bases from J; bases unmatched to any gene: 15. The chain's CDR3 is CASSYDRDSRLGAEAFF. The CDR3 DNA is TGTGCCAGCAGTTACGACCGGGACAGCCGATTAGGAGCTGAAGCTTTCTTT.

This clonotype was seen repeatedly, ten times or more. This chain uses TRBV19 with TRBJ1-2, with TRBD1 matching over 9 bases. Germline V gene sequence: CDR1 LNHDA, CDR2 SQIVND (reference sequence). Unmatched junction bases numbered 7, after V lost 6 bases and J lost 5 bases. The CDR3 has 14 amino acids. The CDR3 protein is CASSDRGDLYGYTF. The CDR3 DNA reads as TGTGCCAGTAGCGACAGGGGGGACCTGTATGGCTACACCTTC. The whole variable domain, filled in from reference TRBV19 and TRBJ1-2, reads DGGITQSPKYLFRKEGQNVTLSCEQNLNHDAMYWYRQDPGQGLRLIYYSQIVNDFQKGDIAEGYSVSREKKESFPLTVTSAQKNPTAFYLCASSDRGDLYGYTFGSGTRLTVV.

This clonotype has at least ten counts. This chain joins TRBV12-5 and TRBJ2-2; no reliable D call. V lost 3 bases, J lost 6 bases, and 17 bases lay in between. The CDR3 consists of 16 residues. CDR1 is LGHNT and CDR2 is FRNRAP in the germline V gene. The CDR3 region is CASGFLLPTDPGELFF. The CDR3 nucleotides read TGTGCTAGTGGTTTCCTCCTTCCTACAGATCCCGGGGAGCTGTTTTTT.

This clonotype was seen a handful of times. The J gene is TRBJ1-1, the V gene TRBV6-2 or TRBV6-3, with a weak D call TRBD1 (5 bases). This CDR3 comprises 15 residues. The germline gives CDR1 MNHEY, CDR2 SVGEGT. The V gene lost 2 bases and the J gene lost 0 bases, with 10 bases spanning the gap. CDR3 bases: TGTGCCAGCAGTTACCCAGGGATTTTGAACACTGAAGCTTTCTTT. It translates to CASSYPGILNTEAFF.

The V and J genes are TRBV28 and TRBJ1-1; TRBD1 aligns across 12 bases. The junction had 1 base not matched to a gene; V was cut back by 5 bases and J by 3 bases. The V gene's germline CDR1 is MDHEN and CDR2 SYDVKM. The CDR3 covers 14 residues. The DNA of the CDR3 is TGTGCCAGCAGTGGGGACAGGGGGCACACTGAAGCTTTCTTT. Translated, it gives CASSGDRGHTEAFF.

This rearrangement joins TRBV6-2 or TRBV6-3 to TRBJ2-7; TRBD2 agrees at 12 bases. Per germline, CDR1 MNHEY and CDR2 SVGEGT. J lost 4 bases, V lost 7 bases, and 11 bases had no gene match. The CDR3 consists of 16 residues. The CDR3 is CASTARTSGKQYEQYF. CDR3 DNA: TGTGCCAGCACCGCAAGGACTAGCGGGAAACAATACGAGCAGTACTTC.

Ten or more counts support this clonotype. This chain uses TRBV5-1 with TRBJ1-1; D unclear. From germline, CDR1 is SGHRS and CDR2 YFSETQ. The V gene lost 2 bases and the J gene lost 1 base, with 9 bases spanning the gap. This CDR3 has 14 residues. CDR3 region: CASSFNNGNTEAFF. The CDR3 coding sequence is TGCGCCAGCAGCTTCAATAACGGGAACACTGAAGCTTTCTTT.

The chain carries TRBV12-3 or TRBV12-4 and TRBJ2-7, with D unclear. The CDR3 has 15 amino acids. V was trimmed by 6 bases and J by 3 bases, leaving 18 bases between them. The CDR3 reads CASSSYGAVNYEQYF. CDR3 DNA sequence: TGTGCCAGCAGCTCATACGGCGCGGTCAACTACGAGCAGTACTTC.

This rearrangement joins TRBV4-3 to TRBJ2-5; 8 bases match TRBD1. Germline V gives CDR1 LGHNA, CDR2 YSLEER. The trim removed 1 base at V and 7 bases at J, leaving 14 bases unmatched. The CDR3 is 17 amino acids. Here the CDR3 reads CASSQGSSSGGVGTQYF. In DNA, the CDR3 is TGCGCCAGCAGCCAAGGAAGCTCATCAGGGGGCGTAGGGACCCAGTACTTC.

This chain uses TRBV27 with TRBJ1-6; TRBD1 matches 7 bases. There are 14 residues in the CDR3. Germline lookup yields CDR1 MNHEY and CDR2 SMNVEV (reference sequence). V lost 7 bases, J lost 7 bases, and 7 bases stayed unmatched. CDR3 nucleotides: TGTGCCAGCATTTTGACAGGGCAAAATTCACCCCTCCACTTT. It translates to CASILTGQNSPLHF.

This clonotype was picked up many times. The CDR3 DNA sequence: TGTGCCTGGAGTGAGGAATGGAATCAGCCCCAGCATTTT. Translation: CAWSEEWNQPQHF. The rearrangement uses TRBV30 and TRBJ1-5; no definite D call. The CDR3 loop spans 13 amino acids. Trimming took 1 base from V and 4 from J, leaving 8 bases between them. Germline CDR1 reads GTSNPN; CDR2 reads SVGIG (reference sequence).

In this sample, this clonotype turned up many times. The chain uses TRBV6-2 or TRBV6-3 and TRBJ1-1; D gene uncertain. The CDR3 extends over 15 amino acids. The ends were cut back, 3 bases at V and 1 base at J, with 12 bases in the middle. Germline V CDR1 and CDR2: MNHEY, SVGEGT. CDR3 loop: CASSYSVPPNTEAFF. In DNA, the CDR3 is TGTGCCAGCAGTTATTCAGTTCCTCCGAACACTGAAGCTTTCTTT.

The table lists this clonotype with many counts. The chain uses TRBV11-1 and TRBJ2-7; perhaps TRBD1 as D (5 bases). The CDR3 has 13 residues. Germline V gene sequence: CDR1 SGHAT, CDR2 FQDESV (reference sequence). Trimming stripped 0 bases from V and 6 bases from J, with 9 bases between. The CDR3 DNA follows: TGTGCCAGCAGCTTAGCAGGGGTACGCGAGCAGTACTTC. This gives the protein CASSLAGVREQYF.

There are many counts of this clonotype. This sequence joins TRBV12-3 or TRBV12-4 and TRBJ2-5; no clear D gene. V lost 5 bases, J lost 1 base, and 11 bases lay in between. There are 14 residues in the CDR3. The CDR3 reads CASSHGAIQETQYF. In nucleotides, the CDR3 is TGTGCCAGCAGTCACGGTGCGATCCAAGAGACCCAGTACTTC.

This clonotype was counted a single time. CDR3 DNA sequence: TGTGCCAGCAGCCACCCAGTGAAGGACAGAGCCTACGAGCAGTACTTC. It codes for CASSHPVKDRAYEQYF. This sequence joins TRBV6-2 or TRBV6-3 and TRBJ2-7, with D maybe TRBD1 (6 bases). V dropped 6 bases and J dropped 2 bases, with 20 bases sitting between them. The length of the CDR3 is 16 residues. From germline, CDR1 is MNHEY and CDR2 SVGEGT.

This clonotype was seen ten or more times. For the CDR3, the DNA is TGTGCCAGCAGCTTAGGGCAACCCGGGAGCTACGAGCAGTACTTC. It is translated as CASSLGQPGSYEQYF. The chain joins TRBV7-2 to TRBJ2-7; TRBD2 is a possible D gene (6 bases). Germline lookup yields CDR1 SGHTA and CDR2 FQGNSA. Trimming removed 1 base at V and 3 bases at J, with 13 bases between. The CDR3 runs 15 residues.

This clonotype was observed many times. V gene TRBV5-1 combines with J gene TRBJ2-2, with TRBD1 matching over 10 bases. CDR3 length: 15 amino acids. V shed 4 bases and J 6 bases; nucleotides not matched to a gene: 6. In germline, CDR1 is SGHRS, CDR2 YFSETQ. The CDR3 DNA reads as TGCGCCAGCAGCGGCGGGACAGGGGTGTCCGGGGAGCTGTTTTTT. Its translation: CASSGGTGVSGELFF.

The chain links TRBV27 to TRBJ2-3; tentative D call: TRBD2 (6 bases). The CDR3 covers 13 residues. V was pared by 5 bases and J by 8 bases, with 14 bases between. Germline lookup yields CDR1 MNHEY and CDR2 SMNVEV (reference sequence). The CDR3 DNA follows: TGTGCCAGCAGTCCCTCTAGCGTAGGTACGCAGTATTTT. Translating gives CASSPSSVGTQYF.

V gene TRBV6-2 or TRBV6-3 combines with J gene TRBJ1-1; no firm D call. V dropped 7 bases and J dropped 7 bases, with 10 bases sitting between them. The CDR3 covers 11 residues. In germline, CDR1 is MNHEY, CDR2 SVGEGT. The CDR3 here is CASTDLSEAFF. CDR3 nucleotide sequence: TGTGCCAGCACGGATTTGAGTGAAGCTTTCTTT.

The rearrangement joins TRBV2 to TRBJ2-6, with D perhaps TRBD1 (6 bases). The ends were cut back, 8 bases at V and 4 bases at J, with 12 bases in the middle. Germline V CDR1 and CDR2: SNHLY, FYNNEI. The CDR3 length is 14 residues. CDR3 nucleotides: TGTGCCAGCGTTCACAGGGCAGGGGCCAACGTCCTGACTTTC. Translating it yields CASVHRAGANVLTF. The full variable domain, completed using reference TRBV2 and TRBJ2-6, is EPEVTQTPSHQVTQMGQEVILRCVPISNHLYFYWYRQILGQKVEFLVSFYNNEISEKSEIFDDQFSVERPDGSNFTLKIRSTKLEDSAMYFCASVHRAGANVLTFGAGSRLTVL.